This T cell receptor beta chain was sequenced during a study of blood T cell repertoires in COVID-19. Assay used: immunoSEQ multiplex PCR; TCRdb lists only in-frame clones, some missing. In the table there are some 400,000 clones, roughly nine tenths of which are singletons. Allocation to cohorts depended on clinical history reported by the participants. V lost 4 bases to trimming and J lost 7 bases; unmatched junction nucleotides: 8. CDR3 size: 15 residues. CDR1 and CDR2 (germline): KGHDR, SFDVKD. The receptor comes from a woman in her 30s who had recovered from COVID-19. Material: PBMCs or T cells enriched from blood (not recorded which). The chain links TRBV24-1 to TRBJ2-2; 7 nucleotides agree with TRBD1. The CDR3 DNA is TGTGCCACCAGTGACTCCGGGACAGTTGACGGGGAGCTGTTTTTT. Translating gives CATSDSGTVDGELFF.